A selection of T cell receptor beta chains follows, all from one sample in a study of shared clonotypes between healthy human individuals. Assay: immunoSEQ multiplex PCR; the TCRdb copy retains only in-frame clones and omits some. The data contain roughly 380,000 clones, 96% of them singletons. What was sequenced was memory CD8+ T cells sorted from blood. Receptors originate from a man aged 25 to 45 in good health. CDR3s include the opening cysteine and the closing phenylalanine or tryptophan. A D gene is named only where the DNA matches it firmly. Only part of the rows carry a size: once, few, many, or a class if the clone is expanded.

D	V	size	J	DNA	CDR3
TRBD1	TRBV7-9	NA	TRBJ1-4	TGTGCCAGCAGCATTTTACAGGGGGCAACTAATGAAAAACTGTTTTTT	CASSILQGATNEKLFF
TRBD1	TRBV5-1	NA	TRBJ2-7	TGCGCCAGCAGCTCTACCGGGACAGGGGGGTACGAGCAGTACTTC	CASSSTGTGGYEQYF
NA	TRBV7-9	NA	TRBJ2-1	TGTGCCAGCAGCTTAGCGGCAGGGCAGGATGTGGGGTTCTTC	CASSLAAGQDVGFF
NA	TRBV19	NA	TRBJ2-3	TGTGCCAGTAGTATTGAGACAATTCGGGGAGATACGCAGTATTTT	CASSIETIRGDTQYF
NA	TRBV28	NA	TRBJ1-2	TGTGCCAGCAGTTTTCGCGGCTACTATGGCTACACCTTC	CASSFRGYYGYTF
NA	TRBV4-1	NA	TRBJ1-5	TGCGCCAGCAGCCAAGAAACGTCGGGGGGCCCCAATCAGCCCCAGCATTTT	CASSQETSGGPNQPQHF
NA	TRBV30	NA	TRBJ2-1	TGTGCCTGGAGTGTTAGCGGAACTGAGCAGTTCTTC	CAWSVSGTEQFF
TRBD2	TRBV14	NA	TRBJ2-7	TGTGCCAGCAGCCGGACTAGCGGCCGGACGCACTACTACGAGCAGTACTTC	CASSRTSGRTHYYEQYF
TRBD1	TRBV6-1	NA	TRBJ2-4	TGTGCCAGCAGTGAAAAAGGACAGGGCTATGCCCACTTC	CASSEKGQGYAHF
NA	TRBV2	once	TRBJ2-4	TGTGCCAGCAGACTCAGGGGGAGGGACATTCAGTACTTC	CASRLRGRDIQYF
NA	TRBV5-4	NA	TRBJ2-3	TGTGCCAGCAGCTTAAGGGCAGATACGCAGTATTTT	CASSLRADTQYF
NA	TRBV9	NA	TRBJ2-7	TGTGCCAGCAGCCGGCTAGCGACCCCCTACGAGCAGTACTTC	CASSRLATPYEQYF
TRBD1	TRBV29-1	NA	TRBJ2-7	TGCAGCGTCGCTACCGGGACAGGTATTTACGAGCAGTACTTC	CSVATGTGIYEQYF
NA	TRBV21-1	NA	TRBJ2-7	TGTGCCAGCAGCAATCCTGACAATTTCCGCAGTCGATACGAGCAGTACTTC	CASSNPDNFRSRYEQYF
NA	TRBV7-2	NA	TRBJ2-7	TGTGCCAGCAGCTTACCTAGCGCTAGCTCCTACGAGCAGTACTTC	CASSLPSASSYEQYF
NA	TRBV6-6	NA	TRBJ2-7	TGTGCCAGCAGCGTGCGGCGGAGCTCCTACGAGCAGTACTTC	CASSVRRSSYEQYF
NA	TRBV4-1	NA	TRBJ2-5	TGCGCCAGCAGCAAACGCCCCCCGACAGGTAAGGAGACCCAGTACTTC	CASSKRPPTGKETQYF
NA	TRBV30	NA	TRBJ1-3	TGTGCCTGGAGTGTGGGAGGGACTAGCTCTGGAAACACCATATATTTT	CAWSVGGTSSGNTIYF
NA	TRBV7-2	NA	TRBJ1-4	TGTGCCAGCAGCTTGAGTAAAACTAATGAAAAACTGTTTTTT	CASSLSKTNEKLFF
TRBD1	TRBV19	NA	TRBJ2-3	TGTGCCAGTAGTAAAACCGGGACAGGGTCAGATACGCAGTATTTT	CASSKTGTGSDTQYF
NA	TRBV19	NA	TRBJ1-1	TGTGCCAGTAGTCCAACAGGTAACACTGAAGCTTTCTTT	CASSPTGNTEAFF
NA	TRBV19	NA	TRBJ2-2	TGTGCCAGTAGTACGCAGCCGAACACCGGGGAGCTGTTTTTT	CASSTQPNTGELFF